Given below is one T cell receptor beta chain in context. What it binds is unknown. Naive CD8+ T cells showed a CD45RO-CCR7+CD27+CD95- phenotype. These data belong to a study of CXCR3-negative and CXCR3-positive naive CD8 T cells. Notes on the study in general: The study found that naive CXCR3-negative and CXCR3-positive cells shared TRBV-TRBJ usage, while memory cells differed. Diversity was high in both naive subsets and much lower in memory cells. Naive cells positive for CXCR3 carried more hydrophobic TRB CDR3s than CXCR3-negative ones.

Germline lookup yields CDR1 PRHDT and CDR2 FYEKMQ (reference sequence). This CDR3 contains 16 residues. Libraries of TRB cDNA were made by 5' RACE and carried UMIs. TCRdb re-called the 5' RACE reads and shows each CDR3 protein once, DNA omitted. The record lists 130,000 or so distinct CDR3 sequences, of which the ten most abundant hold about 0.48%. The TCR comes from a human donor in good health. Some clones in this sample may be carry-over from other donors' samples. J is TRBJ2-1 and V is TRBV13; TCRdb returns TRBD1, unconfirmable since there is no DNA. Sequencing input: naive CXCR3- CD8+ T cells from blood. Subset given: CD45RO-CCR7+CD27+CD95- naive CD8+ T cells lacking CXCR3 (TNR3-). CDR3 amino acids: CASSQLTGDSYNEQFF.